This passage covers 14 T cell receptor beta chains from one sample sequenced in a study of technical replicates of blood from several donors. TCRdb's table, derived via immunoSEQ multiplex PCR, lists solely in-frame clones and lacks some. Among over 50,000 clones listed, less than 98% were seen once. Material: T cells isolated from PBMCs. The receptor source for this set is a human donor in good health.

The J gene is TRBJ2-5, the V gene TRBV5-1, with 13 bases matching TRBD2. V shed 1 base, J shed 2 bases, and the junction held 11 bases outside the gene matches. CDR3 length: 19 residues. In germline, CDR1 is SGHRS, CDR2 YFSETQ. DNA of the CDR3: TGCGCCAGCAGCTTGCTATCATGGGGACTAGCGGGAATACAAGAGACCCAGTACTTC. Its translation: CASSLLSWGLAGIQETQYF.

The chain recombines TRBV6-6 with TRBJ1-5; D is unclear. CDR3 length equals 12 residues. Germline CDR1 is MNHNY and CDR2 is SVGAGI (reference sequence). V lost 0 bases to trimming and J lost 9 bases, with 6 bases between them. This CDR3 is CASSYSEGPQHF. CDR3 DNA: TGTGCCAGCAGTTACTCGGAGGGGCCCCAGCATTTT.

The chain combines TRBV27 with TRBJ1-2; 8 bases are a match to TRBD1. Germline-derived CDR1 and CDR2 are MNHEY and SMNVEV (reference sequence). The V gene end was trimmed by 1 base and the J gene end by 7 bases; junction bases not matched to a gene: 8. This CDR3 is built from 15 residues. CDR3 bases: TGTGCCAGCAGTTTATTCCCGGACAGGGATTCTGGCTACACCTTC. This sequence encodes CASSLFPDRDSGYTF.

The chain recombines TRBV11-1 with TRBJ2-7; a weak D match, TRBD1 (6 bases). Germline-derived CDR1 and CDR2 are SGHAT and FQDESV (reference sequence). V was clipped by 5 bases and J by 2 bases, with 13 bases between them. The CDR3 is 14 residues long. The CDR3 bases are TGTGCCAGCAGCCCCAACAGGGTAACCTACGAGCAGTACTTC. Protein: CASSPNRVTYEQYF.

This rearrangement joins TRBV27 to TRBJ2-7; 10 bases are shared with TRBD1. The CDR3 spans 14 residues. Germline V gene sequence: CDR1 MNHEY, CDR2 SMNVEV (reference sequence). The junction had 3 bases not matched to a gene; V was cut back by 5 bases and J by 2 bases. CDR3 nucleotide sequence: TGTGCCAGCAGTGAGGGGACAGGGGCCTACGAGCAGTACTTC. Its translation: CASSEGTGAYEQYF.

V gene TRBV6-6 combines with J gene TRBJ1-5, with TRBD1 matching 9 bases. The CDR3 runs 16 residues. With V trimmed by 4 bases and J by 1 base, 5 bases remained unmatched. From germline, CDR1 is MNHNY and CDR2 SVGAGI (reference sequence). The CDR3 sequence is CASSSGGQGSNQPQHF. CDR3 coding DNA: TGTGCCAGCAGTTCAGGGGGACAGGGAAGCAATCAGCCCCAGCATTTT.

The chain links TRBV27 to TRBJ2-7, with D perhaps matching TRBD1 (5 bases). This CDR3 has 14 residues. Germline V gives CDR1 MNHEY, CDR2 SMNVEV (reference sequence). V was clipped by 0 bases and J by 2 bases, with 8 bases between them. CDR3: CASSLSGRTYEQYF. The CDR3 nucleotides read TGTGCCAGCAGTTTATCGGGGCGGACCTACGAGCAGTACTTC.

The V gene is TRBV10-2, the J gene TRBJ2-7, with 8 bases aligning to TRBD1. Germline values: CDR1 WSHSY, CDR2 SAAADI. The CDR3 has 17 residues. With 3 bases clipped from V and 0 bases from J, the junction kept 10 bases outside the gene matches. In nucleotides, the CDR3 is TGCGCCAGCAGTGATTTGGGACAGGAAGGGGACTCCTACGAGCAGTACTTC. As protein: CASSDLGQEGDSYEQYF.

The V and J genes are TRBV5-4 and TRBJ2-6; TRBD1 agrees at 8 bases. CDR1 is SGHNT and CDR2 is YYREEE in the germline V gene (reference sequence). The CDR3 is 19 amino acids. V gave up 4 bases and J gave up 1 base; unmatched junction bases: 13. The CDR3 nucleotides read TGTGCCAGCAGCCATATAAGGGGGACAGGAGTGTCTGGGGCCAACGTCCTGACTTTC. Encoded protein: CASSHIRGTGVSGANVLTF.

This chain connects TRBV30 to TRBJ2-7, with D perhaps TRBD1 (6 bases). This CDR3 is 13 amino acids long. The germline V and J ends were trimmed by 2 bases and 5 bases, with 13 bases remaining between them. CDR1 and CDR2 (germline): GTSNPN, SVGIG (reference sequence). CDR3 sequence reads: CAWSRDNKHEQYF. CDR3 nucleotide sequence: TGTGCCTGGAGTAGGGACAACAAGCACGAGCAGTACTTC.

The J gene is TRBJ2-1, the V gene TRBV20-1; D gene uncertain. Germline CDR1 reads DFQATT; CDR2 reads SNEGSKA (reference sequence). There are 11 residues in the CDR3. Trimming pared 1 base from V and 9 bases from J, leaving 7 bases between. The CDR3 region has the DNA TGCAGTGCTAGAGCCCGGTTTGAGCAGTTCTTC. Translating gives CSARARFEQFF.

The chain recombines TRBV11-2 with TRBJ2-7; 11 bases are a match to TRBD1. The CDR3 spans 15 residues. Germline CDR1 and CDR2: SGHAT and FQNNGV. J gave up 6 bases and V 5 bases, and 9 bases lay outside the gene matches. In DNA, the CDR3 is TGTGCCAGCAGCCTATGGGGACAGGGGGACTCCGAGCAGTACTTC. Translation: CASSLWGQGDSEQYF.

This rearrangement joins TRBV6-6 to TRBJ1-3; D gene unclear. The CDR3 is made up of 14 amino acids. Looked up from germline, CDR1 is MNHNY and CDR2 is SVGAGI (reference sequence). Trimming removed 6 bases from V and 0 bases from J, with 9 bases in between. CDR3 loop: CASRELRSGNTIYF. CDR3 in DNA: TGTGCCAGCAGGGAGCTCCGCTCTGGAAACACCATATATTTT.

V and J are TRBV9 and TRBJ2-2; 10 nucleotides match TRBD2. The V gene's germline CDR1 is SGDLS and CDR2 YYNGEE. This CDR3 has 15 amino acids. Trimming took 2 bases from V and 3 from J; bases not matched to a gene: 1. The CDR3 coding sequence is TGTGCCAGCAGCGTCCTAGCGGGGGACACCGGGGAGCTGTTTTTT. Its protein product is CASSVLAGDTGELFF.